A few counts support the clone carrying this T cell receptor (beta chain). The target antigen is unknown. This PCR relied on a set of 60 Vbeta primers and 13 Jbeta primers. The repertoire was sequenced with immunoSEQ multiplex PCR; TCRdb's copy has only in-frame clones and lacks some. The data hold under 150,000 clones, with about 80% observed a single time. This specimen comes from a study of cytomegalovirus exposure and HLA in healthy donors. Study-wide results and caveats: About 90% or about 30% of the time was how often most TCR beta V segments were productive, according to an earlier analysis.

CDR1 MNHEY and CDR2 SMNVEV come from the germline V gene (reference sequence). V lost 1 base and J lost 2, with 11 bases in between. The CDR3 contains 15 residues. Source material: PBMCs. The receptor was isolated from a man younger than 40 in good health and CMV-seronegative. This chain connects TRBV27 to TRBJ1-2; weak D call: TRBD1 (6 bases). In DNA, the CDR3 is TGTGCCAGCAGTTTATTTTCAGGGGACAACTATGGCTACACCTTC. Protein product: CASSLFSGDNYGYTF.